The 12 T cell receptor beta chains below were found in one sample sequenced in a study of cytomegalovirus exposure and HLA in healthy donors. The study ran its PCR with 60 Vbeta and 13 Jbeta primers. Profiling relied on immunoSEQ multiplex PCR, and the TCRdb table lists in-frame clones only, not all of them. The sample yields about 240,000 clones, more than 75% seen once. Sample: PBMCs. All receptors derive from a woman aged 40 to 49 in good health and CMV-seropositive.

The chain recombines TRBV6-1 with TRBJ2-1; 8 nucleotides line up with TRBD2. The V segment lost 10 bases and the J segment 5 bases; nucleotides outside the gene matches: 13. Germline V gene lookup returns CDR1 MNHNS and CDR2 SASEGT. CDR3 size: 15 residues. The CDR3 nucleotides are TGTGCCACCGGGGCCAGCGGGGGACCCCACAATGAGCAGTTCTTC. This translates into CATGASGGPHNEQFF.

The chain carries TRBV30 and TRBJ2-2; TRBD1 agrees at 7 bases. CDR1 is GTSNPN, CDR2 SVGIG, per germline (reference sequence). The V segment lost 3 bases and the J segment 4 bases; nucleotides outside the gene matches: 5. CDR3 length: 14 amino acids. This chain's CDR3 is CAWRGYRGTGELFF. Written as DNA, the CDR3 is TGTGCCTGGAGGGGATACAGGGGCACCGGGGAGCTGTTTTTT.

The chain couples TRBV4-3 to TRBJ1-3; perhaps TRBD1 as D (6 bases). Per the germline V gene, CDR1 is LGHNA and CDR2 is YSLEER. The CDR3 is 15 amino acids. V dropped 1 base and J dropped 2 bases, with 9 bases sitting between them. The CDR3 reads CASSQGSGAGNTIYF. CDR3 nucleotide sequence: TGCGCCAGCAGCCAAGGATCAGGGGCTGGAAACACCATATATTTT.

The V gene is TRBV5-1, the J gene TRBJ2-7; TRBD1 agrees at 7 bases. CDR1 is SGHRS and CDR2 is YFSETQ in the germline V gene. V shed 4 bases, J shed 3 bases, and the junction held 7 bases outside the gene matches. The CDR3 contains 14 residues. The CDR3 coding sequence is TGCGCCAGCAGCGCCACAGGGGACCTCTACGAGCAGTACTTC. It translates to CASSATGDLYEQYF.

Regarding this clone: The junction departs from the called germline gene at one end, perhaps through a read error. V is TRBV7-9 and J is TRBJ1-4; D gene unclear. Per the germline V gene, CDR1 is SEHNR and CDR2 is FQNEAQ (reference sequence). The CDR3 sequence is 14 residues long. CDR3 nucleotides: TGTTCCAGCAGCTTACTCAGTTCTAATGAAAAACTGTTTTTT. Its protein is CSSSLLSSNEKLFF.

The CDR3 DNA reads as TGTGCCAGCACGCGGGTTGGACCTGAAGCTTTCTTT. It encodes CASTRVGPEAFF. V usage is TRBV2 and J usage is TRBJ1-1; D is ambiguous. Germline CDR1 SNHLY, CDR2 FYNNEI. The V end lost 7 bases, the J end lost 6 bases, and 12 bases lay between the germline ends. The CDR3 extends over 12 amino acids.

The chain couples TRBV11-1 to TRBJ2-1; 9 nucleotides agree with TRBD1. There are 16 residues in the CDR3. Trimming at V came to 5 bases and at J to 8 bases, leaving 13 bases not matched to a gene. Germline V gives CDR1 SGHAT, CDR2 FQDESV (reference sequence). The CDR3 sequence: CASSQAGGTGSHEQFF. The CDR3 DNA sequence: TGTGCCAGCAGCCAGGCGGGCGGGACAGGGTCCCATGAGCAGTTCTTC.

This chain links TRBV7-9 with TRBJ1-1, with D perhaps matching TRBD1 (6 bases). Germline CDR1 and CDR2: SEHNR and FQNEAQ (reference sequence). V dropped 1 base and J dropped 3 bases, with 15 bases sitting between them. The CDR3 is 16 residues long. The CDR3 loop reads CASSLVVGARDTEAFF. The CDR3 bases are TGTGCCAGCAGCTTAGTAGTGGGGGCTCGGGACACTGAAGCTTTCTTT.

Only one count was recorded for this clone. The V and J genes are TRBV7-2 and TRBJ1-2; 7 nucleotides align to TRBD1. This CDR3 is built from 15 residues. With V trimmed by 5 bases and J by 2 bases, 8 bases remained unmatched. CDR1 and CDR2 (germline): SGHTA, FQGNSA. CDR3 coding DNA: TGTGCCAGCAGCCTAAGGCAGGGGGAAAACTATGGCTACACCTTC. Its protein is CASSLRQGENYGYTF.

CDR3 sequence (DNA): TGCGCCAGCAGTCCTAGCGGGAGCTACGAGCAGTACTTC. Its translation: CASSPSGSYEQYF. The rearrangement joins TRBV5-1 to TRBJ2-7, with 10 nucleotides matching TRBD2. The V gene end was trimmed by 5 bases and the J gene end by 3 bases; junction bases not matched to a gene: 2. Germline assignment: CDR1 SGHRS and CDR2 YFSETQ. The CDR3 loop spans 13 amino acids.

This clone was counted a single time. The chain is built from TRBV19 and TRBJ2-5; 7 nucleotides align to TRBD2. With V trimmed by 5 bases and J by 2 bases, 8 bases remained unmatched. CDR1 is LNHDA, CDR2 SQIVND, per germline (reference sequence). This CDR3 contains 15 residues. CDR3 sequence: CASSPAGDSQETQYF. Here the CDR3 DNA reads TGTGCCAGTAGTCCCGCGGGGGATTCTCAAGAGACCCAGTACTTC.

This chain links TRBV2 with TRBJ2-4; TRBD1 matches 9 bases. V gave up 6 bases and J gave up 1 base; unmatched junction bases: 4. This CDR3 contains 15 residues. CDR1 is SNHLY and CDR2 is FYNNEI in the germline V gene. CDR3 bases: TGTGCCAGCAGGGCCGACAGGGGGGCCAAAAACATTCAGTACTTC. This codes for CASRADRGAKNIQYF.